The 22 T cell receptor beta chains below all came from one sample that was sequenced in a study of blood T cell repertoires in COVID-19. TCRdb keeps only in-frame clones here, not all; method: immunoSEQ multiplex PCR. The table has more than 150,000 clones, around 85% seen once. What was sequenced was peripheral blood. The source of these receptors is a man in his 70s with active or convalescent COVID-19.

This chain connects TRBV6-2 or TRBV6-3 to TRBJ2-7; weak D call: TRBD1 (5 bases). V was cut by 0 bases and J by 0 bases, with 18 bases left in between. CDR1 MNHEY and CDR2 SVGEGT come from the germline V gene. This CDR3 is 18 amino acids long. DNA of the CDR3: TGTGCCAGCAGTTACTCGATTCGGGTTGGGGCAGACTCCTACGAGCAGTACTTC. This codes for CASSYSIRVGADSYEQYF.

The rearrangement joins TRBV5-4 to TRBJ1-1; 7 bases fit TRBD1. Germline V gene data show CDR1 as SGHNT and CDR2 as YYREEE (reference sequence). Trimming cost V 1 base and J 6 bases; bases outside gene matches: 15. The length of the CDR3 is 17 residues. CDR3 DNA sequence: TGTGCCAGCAGCTTGAGTCCAGGGGGGTCTGGGTCGCCTGAAGCTTTCTTT. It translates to CASSLSPGGSGSPEAFF.

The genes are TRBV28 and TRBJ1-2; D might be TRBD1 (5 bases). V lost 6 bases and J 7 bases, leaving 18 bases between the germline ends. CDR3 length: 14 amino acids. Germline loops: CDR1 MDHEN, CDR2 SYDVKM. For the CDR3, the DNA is TGTGCCAGCAGACATACGCGGGGCGCTGGTGGCTACACCTTC. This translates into CASRHTRGAGGYTF.

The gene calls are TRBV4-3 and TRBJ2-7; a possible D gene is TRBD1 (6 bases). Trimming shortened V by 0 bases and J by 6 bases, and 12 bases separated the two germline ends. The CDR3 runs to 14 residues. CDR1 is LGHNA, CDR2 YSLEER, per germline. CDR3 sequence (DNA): TGCGCCAGCAGCCAAGATAGATACAGGGCCGAGCAGTACTTC. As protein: CASSQDRYRAEQYF.

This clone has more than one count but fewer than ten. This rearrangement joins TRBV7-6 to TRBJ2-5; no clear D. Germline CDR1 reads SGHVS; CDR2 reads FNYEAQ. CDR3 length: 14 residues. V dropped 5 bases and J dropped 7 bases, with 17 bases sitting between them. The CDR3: CASSPYTTLWTQYF. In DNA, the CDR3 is TGTGCCAGCAGCCCCTACACTACGTTGTGGACCCAGTACTTC.

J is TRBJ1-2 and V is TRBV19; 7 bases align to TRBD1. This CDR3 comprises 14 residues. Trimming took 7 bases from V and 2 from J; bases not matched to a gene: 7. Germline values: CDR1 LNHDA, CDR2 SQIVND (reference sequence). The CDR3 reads CASIGRGENYGYTF. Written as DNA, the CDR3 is TGTGCCAGTATCGGCAGGGGGGAAAACTATGGCTACACCTTC. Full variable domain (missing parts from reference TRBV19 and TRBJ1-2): DGGITQSPKYLFRKEGQNVTLSCEQNLNHDAMYWYRQDPGQGLRLIYYSQIVNDFQKGDIAEGYSVSREKKESFPLTVTSAQKNPTAFYLCASIGRGENYGYTFGSGTRLTVV.

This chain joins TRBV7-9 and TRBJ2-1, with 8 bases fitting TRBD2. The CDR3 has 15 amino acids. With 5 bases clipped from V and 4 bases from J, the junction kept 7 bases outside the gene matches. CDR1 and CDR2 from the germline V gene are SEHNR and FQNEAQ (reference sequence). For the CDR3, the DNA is TGTGCCAGCAGCCCCCGCGGGGGGCGTTACAATGAGCAGTTCTTC. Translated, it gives CASSPRGGRYNEQFF.

The chain's CDR3 is CASRRSGQGILAQFF. In nucleotides, the CDR3 is TGTGCCAGCAGGCGGTCTGGACAGGGGATATTAGCGCAGTTCTTC. The chain links TRBV27 to TRBJ2-1, with 9 bases fitting TRBD1. V shed 6 bases and J 12 bases; nucleotides not matched to a gene: 15. This CDR3 region has 15 residues. The germline CDR1 and CDR2 sequences are MNHEY and SMNVEV (reference sequence).

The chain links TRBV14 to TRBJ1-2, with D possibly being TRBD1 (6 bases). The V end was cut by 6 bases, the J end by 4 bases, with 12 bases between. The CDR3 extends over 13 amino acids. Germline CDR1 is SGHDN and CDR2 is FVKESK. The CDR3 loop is CASSQTGPYGYTF. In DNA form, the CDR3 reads TGTGCCAGCAGTCAGACAGGCCCCTATGGCTACACCTTC.

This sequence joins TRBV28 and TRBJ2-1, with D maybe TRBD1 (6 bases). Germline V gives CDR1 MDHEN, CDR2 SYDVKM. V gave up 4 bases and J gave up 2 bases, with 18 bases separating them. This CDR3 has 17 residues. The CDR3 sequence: CASSYPQGRMTYNEQFF. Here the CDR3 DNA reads TGTGCCAGCAGTTACCCCCAGGGGCGGATGACCTACAATGAGCAGTTCTTC.

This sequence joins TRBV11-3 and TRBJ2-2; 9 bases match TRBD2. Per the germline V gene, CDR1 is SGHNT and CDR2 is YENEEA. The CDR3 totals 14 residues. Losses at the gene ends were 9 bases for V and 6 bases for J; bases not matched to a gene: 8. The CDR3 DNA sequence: TGTGCCAGTCGGGCGGGGGGGCCGCCCGGGGAGCTGTTTTTT. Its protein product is CASRAGGPPGELFF. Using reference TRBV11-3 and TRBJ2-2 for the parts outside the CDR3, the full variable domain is EAGVVQSPRYKIIEKKQPVAFWCNPISGHNTLYWYLQNLGQGPELLIRYENEEAVDDSQLPKDRFSAERLKGVDSTLKIQPAELGDSAVYLCASRAGGPPGELFFGEGSRLTVL.

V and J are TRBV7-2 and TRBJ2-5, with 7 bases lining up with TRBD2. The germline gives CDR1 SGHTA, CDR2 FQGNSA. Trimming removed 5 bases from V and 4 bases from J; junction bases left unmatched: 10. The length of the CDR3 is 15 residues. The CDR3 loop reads CASSTPGGGSETQYF. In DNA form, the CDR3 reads TGTGCCAGCAGCACTCCGGGGGGAGGGTCAGAGACCCAGTACTTC.

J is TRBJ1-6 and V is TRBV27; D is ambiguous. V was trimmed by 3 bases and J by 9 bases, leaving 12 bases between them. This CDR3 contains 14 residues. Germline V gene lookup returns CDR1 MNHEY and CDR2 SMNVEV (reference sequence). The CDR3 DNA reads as TGTGCCAGCAGTTTCAACCTATCGGGTTCACCCCTCCACTTT. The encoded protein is CASSFNLSGSPLHF.

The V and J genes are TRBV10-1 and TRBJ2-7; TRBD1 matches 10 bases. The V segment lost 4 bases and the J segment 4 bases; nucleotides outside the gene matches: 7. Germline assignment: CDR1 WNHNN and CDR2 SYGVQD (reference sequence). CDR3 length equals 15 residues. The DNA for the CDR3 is TGCGCCAGCAGTGGAACCGGGACAGGGGTGTACGAGCAGTACTTC. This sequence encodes CASSGTGTGVYEQYF.

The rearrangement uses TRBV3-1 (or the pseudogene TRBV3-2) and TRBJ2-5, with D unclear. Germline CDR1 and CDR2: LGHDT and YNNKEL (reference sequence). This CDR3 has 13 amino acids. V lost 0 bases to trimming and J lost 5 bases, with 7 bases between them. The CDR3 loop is CASSQEAWETQYF. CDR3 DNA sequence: TGTGCCAGCAGCCAAGAGGCCTGGGAGACCCAGTACTTC.

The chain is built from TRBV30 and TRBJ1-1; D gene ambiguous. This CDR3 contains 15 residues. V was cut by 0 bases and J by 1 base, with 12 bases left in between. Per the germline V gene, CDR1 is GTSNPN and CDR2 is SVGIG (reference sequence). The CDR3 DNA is TGTGCCTGGAGTGTGTTCGGCGGGGAGAACACTGAAGCTTTCTTT. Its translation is CAWSVFGGENTEAFF.

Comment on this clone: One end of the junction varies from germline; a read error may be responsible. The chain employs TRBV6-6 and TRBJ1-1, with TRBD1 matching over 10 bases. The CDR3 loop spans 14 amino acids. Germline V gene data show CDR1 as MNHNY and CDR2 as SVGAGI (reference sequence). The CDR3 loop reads CASSDRGPSLPSRF. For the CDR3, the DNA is TGTGCCAGCAGCGACAGGGGGCCCTCTCTCCCGTCTAGGTTT.

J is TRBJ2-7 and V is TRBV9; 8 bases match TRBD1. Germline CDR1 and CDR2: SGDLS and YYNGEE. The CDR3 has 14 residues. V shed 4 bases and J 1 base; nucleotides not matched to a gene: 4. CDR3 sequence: CASSSGTGSYEQYF. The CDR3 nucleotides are TGTGCCAGCAGCTCGGGGACAGGATCCTACGAGCAGTACTTC.

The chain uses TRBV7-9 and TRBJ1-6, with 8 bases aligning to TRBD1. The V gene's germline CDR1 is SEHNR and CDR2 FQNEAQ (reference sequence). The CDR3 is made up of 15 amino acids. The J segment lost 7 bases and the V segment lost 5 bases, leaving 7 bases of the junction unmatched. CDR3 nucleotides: TGTGCCAGCAGCACCTCCGGGACAGGCAATTCACCCCTCCACTTT. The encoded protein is CASSTSGTGNSPLHF.

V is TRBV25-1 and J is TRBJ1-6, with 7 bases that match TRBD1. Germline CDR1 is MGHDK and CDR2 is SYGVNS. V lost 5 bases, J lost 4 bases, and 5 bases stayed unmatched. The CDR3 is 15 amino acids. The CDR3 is CASSRDSPYNSPLHF. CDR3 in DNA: TGTGCCAGCAGTCGGGACAGTCCTTATAATTCACCCCTCCACTTT.

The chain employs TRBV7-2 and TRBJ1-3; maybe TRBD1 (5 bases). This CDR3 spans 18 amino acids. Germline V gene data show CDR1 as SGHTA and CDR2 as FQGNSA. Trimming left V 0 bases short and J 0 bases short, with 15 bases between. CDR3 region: CASSLALGRASSGNTIYF. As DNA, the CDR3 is TGTGCCAGCAGCTTAGCGCTCGGCAGGGCTAGCTCTGGAAACACCATATATTTT.

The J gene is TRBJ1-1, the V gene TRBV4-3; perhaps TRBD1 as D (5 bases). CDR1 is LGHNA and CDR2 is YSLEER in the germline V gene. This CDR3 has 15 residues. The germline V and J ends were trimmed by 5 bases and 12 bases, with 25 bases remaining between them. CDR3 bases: TGCGCCAGCAGCTTCAAAGGCGGGGTAGAACAGGAGACTTTCTTT. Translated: CASSFKGGVEQETFF.